This T cell receptor beta chain was captured in a study of blood T cell repertoires in COVID-19. As for the study in general: Researchers got acute and convalescent COVID-19 samples from the United States, Italy and Spain. Sample material is recorded as cDNA or gDNA derived from T cells, B-cell-depleted T cells, or PBMCs.

Allocation to cohorts depended on clinical history reported by the participants. Recovered participants had two consecutive negative NP/OP PCR tests, healthcare professional clearance, or symptom resolution. The trim removed 5 bases at V and 5 bases at J, leaving 5 bases unmatched. The CDR3 is 12 amino acids. CDR1 SQVTM and CDR2 ANQGSEA come from the germline V gene. Produced via immunoSEQ multiplex PCR; TCRdb's table is partial and in-frame only. The sample lists about 320,000 clones; about 89% were seen once. The sequence came from a man aged 60 to 75 who had recovered from COVID-19. J is TRBJ1-1 and V is TRBV29-1; 7 positions agree with TRBD1. Sequenced: PBMCs or T cells enriched from blood (not recorded which). CDR3 loop: CSVTGVGTEAFF. As DNA, the CDR3 is TGCAGCGTTACAGGGGTTGGAACTGAAGCTTTCTTT. The full variable domain, in which reference TRBV29-1 and TRBJ1-1 provide the parts outside the CDR3, is SAVISQKPSRDICQRGTSLTIQCQVDSQVTMMFWYRQQPGQSLTLIATANQGSEATYESGFVIDKFPISRPNLTFSTLTVSNMSPEDSSIYLCSVTGVGTEAFFGQGTRLTVV.